This T cell receptor (beta chain) was obtained from a study of cytomegalovirus exposure and HLA in healthy donors. Turning to this clone: As yet, its antigen is unknown.

General study findings and limits: Analyzed later, most CMV-associated TCR beta chains appeared HLA-restricted.

The CDR3 is 17 residues long. V shed 6 bases, J shed 3 bases, and the junction held 17 bases outside the gene matches. Germline V lookup: CDR1 GTSNPN, CDR2 SVGIG (reference sequence). The PCR ran on 60 Vbeta and 13 Jbeta primers. Sequencing was performed with immunoSEQ multiplex PCR; in TCRdb, only in-frame clones are kept and a portion is missing. This table has 92,000 or so clones, about 66% appearing once. V usage is TRBV30 and J usage is TRBJ1-2, with TRBD1 matching 9 bases. This receptor was identified in a woman aged 45-59 years in good health and CMV-seropositive. Material: PBMCs. The CDR3 loop reads CACLELAGTGIYYGYTF. The CDR3 region has the DNA TGTGCCTGCCTAGAATTGGCGGGGACAGGGATATACTATGGCTACACCTTC.